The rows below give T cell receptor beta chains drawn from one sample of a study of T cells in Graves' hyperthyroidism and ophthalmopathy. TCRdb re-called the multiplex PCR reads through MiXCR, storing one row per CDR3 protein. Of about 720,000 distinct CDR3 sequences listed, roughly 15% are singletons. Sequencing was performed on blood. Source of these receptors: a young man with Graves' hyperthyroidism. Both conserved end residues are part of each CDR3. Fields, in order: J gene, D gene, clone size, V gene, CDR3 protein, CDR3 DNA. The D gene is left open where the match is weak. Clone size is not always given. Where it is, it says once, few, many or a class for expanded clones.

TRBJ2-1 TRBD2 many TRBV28 CASSFSLAGGWNEQFF TGTGCCAGCAGTTTTTCCCTAGCGGGAGGCTGGAATGAGCAGTTCTTC
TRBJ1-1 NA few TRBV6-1 CASSRGTLDTEAFF TGTGCCAGCAGTCGCGGGACTCTGGACACTGAAGCTTTCTTT
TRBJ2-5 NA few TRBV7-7 CASSSQAGETQYF TGTGCTAGCAGCTCACAGGCGGGGGAGACCCAGTACTTC
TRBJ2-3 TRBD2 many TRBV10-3 CAISDTLAGGGDTQYF TGTGCCATCAGTGACACTCTAGCGGGAGGAGGAGATACGCAGTATTTT
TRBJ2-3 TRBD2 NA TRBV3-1 CASSPRTSGPPTDTQYF TGTGCCAGCAGCCCACGGACTAGCGGGCCCCCCACAGATACGCAGTATTTT
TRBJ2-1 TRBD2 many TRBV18 CASSPLAGPYNEQFF TGTGCCAGCAGTCCACTAGCGGGTCCCTACAATGAGCAGTTCTTC
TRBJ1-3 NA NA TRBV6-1 CASETPGLYYPGNTIYF TGTGCCAGCGAGACCCCGGGACTATATTACCCTGGAAACACCATATATTTT
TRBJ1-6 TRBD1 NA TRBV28 CASRDRDRGNNSPLHF TGTGCCAGTCGCGACAGGGACCGGGGGAATAATTCACCCCTCCACTTT
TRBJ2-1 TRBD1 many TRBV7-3 CASSLHGQGSYEQFF TGTGCCAGCAGCTTACATGGACAGGGGTCGTATGAGCAGTTCTTC
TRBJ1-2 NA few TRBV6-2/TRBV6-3 CASFWGTQGTDDYGYTF TGTGCCAGCTTCTGGGGGACTCAGGGAACCGACGACTATGGCTACACCTTC
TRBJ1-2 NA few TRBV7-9 CASTRNTGSSPYGYTF TGTGCCAGCACCAGAAATACAGGGAGCTCCCCCTATGGCTACACCTTC
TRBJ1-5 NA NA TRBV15 CATTPTASSNQPQHF TGTGCCACCACGCCGACCGCCAGTAGCAATCAGCCCCAGCATTTT
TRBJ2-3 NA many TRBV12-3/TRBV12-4 CASSFSRGGTDTQYF TGTGCCAGCAGTTTCAGTAGGGGAGGCACAGATACGCAGTATTTT
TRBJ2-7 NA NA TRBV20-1 CSSAQPGYEQYF TGCAGTTCAGCCCAGCCCGGCTACGAGCAGTACTTC
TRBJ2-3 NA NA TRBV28 CASSKQGPDTQYF TGTGCCAGCAGTAAGCAGGGGCCAGATACGCAGTATTTT
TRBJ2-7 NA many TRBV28 CASSLHGSYEQYF TGTGCCAGCAGTTTGCATGGCTCCTACGAGCAGTACTTC
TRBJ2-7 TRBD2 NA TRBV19 CASKAGYGEQYF TGTGCCAGTAAAGCGGGATATGGGGAGCAGTACTTC
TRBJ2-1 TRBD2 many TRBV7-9 CASSLVGTSRNEQFF TGTGCCAGCAGCTTAGTAGGGACTAGCAGAAATGAGCAGTTCTTC
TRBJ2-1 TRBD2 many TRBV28 CASTSPGLAAYNEQFF TGTGCCAGCACCTCGCCGGGGCTAGCGGCCTACAATGAGCAGTTCTTC
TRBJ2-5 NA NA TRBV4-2 CASSHQRSTSETQYF TGTGCCAGCAGCCACCAACGGAGCACCTCGGAGACCCAGTACTTC
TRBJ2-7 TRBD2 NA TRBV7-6 CASSLGTSGTLYEQYF TGTGCCAGCAGTTTAGGGACTAGCGGGACCCTCTACGAGCAGTACTTC
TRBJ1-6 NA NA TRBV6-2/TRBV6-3 CASSRIDLFSPLHF TGTGCCAGCAGCCGTATCGACCTGTTTTCACCCCTCCACTTT
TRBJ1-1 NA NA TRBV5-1 CASGGPGTQNTEAFF TGCGCCAGCGGGGGCCCCGGGACCCAGAACACTGAAGCTTTCTTT
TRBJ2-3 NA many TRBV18 CASSPPLVTDTQYF TGTGCCAGCTCACCACCTTTGGTTACAGATACGCAGTATTTT
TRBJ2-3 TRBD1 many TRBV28 CASSSPDRARVTDTQYF TGTGCCAGCAGTTCTCCAGACAGGGCCAGGGTCACAGATACGCAGTATTTT
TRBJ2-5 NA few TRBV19 CASSPRIQETQYF TGTGCCAGTAGTCCCAGAATCCAAGAGACCCAGTACTTC
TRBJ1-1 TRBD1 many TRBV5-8 CASRWGQPMNTEAFF TGTGCCAGCAGATGGGGACAGCCCATGAACACTGAAGCTTTCTTT
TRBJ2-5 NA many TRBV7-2 CASSVEGWDPQYF TGTGCCAGCAGTGTAGAGGGATGGGACCCCCAGTACTTC
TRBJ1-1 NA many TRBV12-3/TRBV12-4 CASSFAGAFTEAFF TGTGCCAGCAGTTTTGCCGGGGCGTTTACTGAAGCTTTCTTT
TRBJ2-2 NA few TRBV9 CASSVGLKTGELFF TGTGCCAGCAGCGTAGGACTCAAGACCGGGGAGCTGTTTTTT
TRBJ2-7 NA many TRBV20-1 CSASTGAEITYEQYF TGCAGTGCCTCAACCGGGGCGGAGATAACCTACGAGCAGTACTTC
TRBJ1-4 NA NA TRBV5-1 CASSNGVQKNEKLFF TGCGCCAGCAGCAATGGAGTACAGAAAAATGAAAAACTGTTTTTT
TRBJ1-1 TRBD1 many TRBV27 CASSPLSHGQGAVAFF TGTGCCAGCAGTCCCCTCAGTCACGGACAGGGTGCAGTAGCTTTCTTT
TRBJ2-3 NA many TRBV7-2 CASTIGDTQYF TGTGCCAGCACCATAGGGGATACGCAGTATTTT
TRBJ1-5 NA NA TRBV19 CASKDPLLPQHF TGTGCCAGTAAAGACCCACTACTGCCCCAGCATTTT
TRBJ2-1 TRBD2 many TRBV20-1 CSASPLTSGKYNEQFF TGCAGTGCTAGTCCCCTGACTAGCGGAAAGTACAATGAGCAGTTCTTC
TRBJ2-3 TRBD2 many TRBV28 CASSLSGDTDTQYF TGTGCCAGCAGCCTCAGCGGGGACACAGATACGCAGTATTTT
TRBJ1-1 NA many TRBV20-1 CSAREWGVVDTEAFF TGCAGTGCTCGAGAGTGGGGGGTCGTGGACACTGAAGCTTTCTTT
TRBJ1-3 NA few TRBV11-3 CASSSGVGNTIYF TGTGCCAGCAGCTCCGGGGTAGGAAACACCATATATTTT
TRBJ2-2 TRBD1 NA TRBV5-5 CASSQDPTGGEVTGELFF TGCGCCAGCAGCCAAGATCCCACAGGGGGCGAGGTCACCGGGGAGCTGTTTTTT
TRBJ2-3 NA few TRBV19 CASSAEQGPHDTQYF TGTGCCAGTAGTGCGGAACAGGGACCTCACGATACGCAGTATTTT
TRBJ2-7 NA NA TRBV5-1 CASSWNVRDHEQYF TGCGCCAGCAGCTGGAACGTGAGGGATCATGAGCAGTACTTC
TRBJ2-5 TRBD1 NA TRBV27 CASSAGTGGFQETQYF TGTGCCAGCAGTGCCGGGACAGGGGGCTTCCAAGAGACCCAGTACTTC
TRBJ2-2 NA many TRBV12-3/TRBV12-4 CASSPQRRDTGELFF TGTGCCAGCAGTCCCCAGCGGAGAGACACCGGGGAGCTGTTTTTT
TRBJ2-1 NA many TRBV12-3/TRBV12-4 CASTQTKSYNEQFF TGTGCCAGCACCCAGACGAAATCCTACAATGAGCAGTTCTTC
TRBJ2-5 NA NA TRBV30 CAWSGETLRETQYF TGTGCCTGGAGTGGGGAGACTTTGCGGGAGACCCAGTACTTC
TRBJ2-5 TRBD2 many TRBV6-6 CASSYLAGGQETQYF TGTGCCAGCAGTTACTTGGCGGGAGGGCAAGAGACCCAGTACTTC
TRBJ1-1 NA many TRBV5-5 CASSWSGETEAFF TGTGCCAGCAGCTGGTCCGGGGAGACTGAAGCTTTCTTT
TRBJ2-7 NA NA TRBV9 CASSVDAGRAEQYF TGTGCCAGCAGCGTAGACGCCGGGAGAGCCGAGCAGTACTTC
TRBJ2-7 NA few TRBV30 CAWGAPAAGTPNPYEQYF TGTGCCTGGGGGGCGCCCGCCGCCGGGACACCTAATCCCTACGAGCAGTACTTC
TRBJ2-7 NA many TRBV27 CASSLGGPGGEQYF TGTGCCAGCAGTTTAGGCGGCCCCGGGGGCGAGCAGTACTTC
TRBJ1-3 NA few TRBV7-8 CASSLVGGPQEYF TGTGCCAGCAGCTTAGTGGGCGGCCCCCAGGAATATTTT
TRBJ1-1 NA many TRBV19 CASSWVEDTEAFF TGTGCCAGTAGTTGGGTTGAGGACACTGAAGCTTTCTTT